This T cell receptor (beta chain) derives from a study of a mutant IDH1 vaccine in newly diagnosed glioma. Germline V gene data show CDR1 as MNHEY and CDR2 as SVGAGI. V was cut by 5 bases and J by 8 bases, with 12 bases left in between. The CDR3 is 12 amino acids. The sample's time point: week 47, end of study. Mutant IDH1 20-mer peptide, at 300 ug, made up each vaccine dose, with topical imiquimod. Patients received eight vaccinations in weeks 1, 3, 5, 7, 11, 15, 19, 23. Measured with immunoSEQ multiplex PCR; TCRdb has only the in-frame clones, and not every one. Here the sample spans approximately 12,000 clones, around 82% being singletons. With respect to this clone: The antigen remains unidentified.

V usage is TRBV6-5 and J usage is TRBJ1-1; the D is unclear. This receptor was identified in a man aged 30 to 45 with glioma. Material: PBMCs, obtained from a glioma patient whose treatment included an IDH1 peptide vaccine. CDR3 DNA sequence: TGTGCCAGCAGTACGACGGGAGCCGAAGCTTTCTTT. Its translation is CASSTTGAEAFF.